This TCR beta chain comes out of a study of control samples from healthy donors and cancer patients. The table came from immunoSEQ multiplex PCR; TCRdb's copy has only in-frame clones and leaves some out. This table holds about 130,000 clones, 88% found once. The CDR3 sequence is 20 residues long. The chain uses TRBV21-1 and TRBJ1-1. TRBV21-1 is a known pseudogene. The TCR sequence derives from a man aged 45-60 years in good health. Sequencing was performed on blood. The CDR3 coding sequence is TGTGCCAGCAGCAACAGGCTGAACCCTCCGGGACCGACGGAGGGCACTGAAGCTTTCTTT. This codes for CASSNRLNPPGPTEGTEAFF.